The subject of this entry is one TCR beta chain. Its specificity is not known. 5' RACE with UMI labels generated the TRB cDNA libraries. TCRdb processed the 5' RACE reads again and assigns one entry to each CDR3 protein, with no DNA. The repertoire table contains over 95,000 distinct CDR3 sequences. The record originates from a study of CXCR3-negative and CXCR3-positive naive CD8 T cells. The CDR3 runs 11 residues. The germline V gene encodes CDR1 SQVTM and CDR2 ANQGSEA. General study points: When CXCR3-positive naive cells were set against CXCR3-negative naive cells, the former had more hydrophobic TRB CDR3s.

Sequencing used naive CXCR3+ CD8+ T cells from blood. Indicated subset: CD45RO-CCR7+CD27+CD95- naive CD8+ T cells expressing CXCR3 (TNR3+). This TCR was sampled from a human donor in good health. Some clones in this sample may be carry-over from other donors' samples. The chain couples TRBV29-1 to TRBJ2-2; TCRdb calls TRBD1, which cannot be checked without DNA. This chain's CDR3 is CSVSGSGELFF.